A single T cell receptor beta chain is shown here with its context. The target of this receptor is not known. Nothing much larger sits one base from this clone, and base qualities are not available. This entry is derived from a study of type 1 regulatory T cells (TCRdb year 2021). Looking at the study overall: The study characterized an in vitro protocol that generated a Tr1-enriched, alloantigen-specific CD4 T cell product named T-allo10. T-allo10 was under clinical evaluation in patients with hematological malignancies receiving allogeneic hematopoietic stem cell transplantation.

The sequencer listed for this sample is Illumina MiSeq. TCRdb reprocessing: public reads trimmed at Q25 with fastp, clones called with MiXCR, in-frame beta chains kept. All rows with the same CDR3 protein become a single entry with the most common DNA and genes. A total of about 65,000 distinct CDR3 sequences appear in this sample, 45% to 50% of them only once. The top ten clones comprise more than 2% of the sample. The study at large found these results: Compared with non-Tr1 cells, Tr1 cells had a narrower TCR repertoire, and the study took this difference to reflect clonal expansion driven by alloantigen.

The source is a human donor in good health. The sample consisted of cultured non-Tr1 T cells, either the whole culture or a sorted T cell fraction (not recorded which). Interpreted using the paper, the cell subset or site label stands for: non-Tr1 population from the T-allo10 product.

The encoded CDR3 is CSARDLLGGLAYNEQFF. The DNA sequence is as follows: TGCAGTGCTAGAGATCTCTTAGGGGGGCTAGCCTACAATGAGCAGTTCTTC. This chain is built from TRBV20-1 and TRBJ2-1, with the D assignment possibly TRBD1 or TRBD2, given 6 matching bases for each. The CDR1 and CDR2 encoded by the germline V gene (reference sequence) are DFQATT and SNEGSKA. Measured from the cysteine to the phenylalanine, the CDR3 is 17 residues long. Of all the DNA, just the CDR3 is kept, 51 bases in frame from base 1. V is shortened by 0 bases, J by 2 bases, and the region joining them spans 17 bases.